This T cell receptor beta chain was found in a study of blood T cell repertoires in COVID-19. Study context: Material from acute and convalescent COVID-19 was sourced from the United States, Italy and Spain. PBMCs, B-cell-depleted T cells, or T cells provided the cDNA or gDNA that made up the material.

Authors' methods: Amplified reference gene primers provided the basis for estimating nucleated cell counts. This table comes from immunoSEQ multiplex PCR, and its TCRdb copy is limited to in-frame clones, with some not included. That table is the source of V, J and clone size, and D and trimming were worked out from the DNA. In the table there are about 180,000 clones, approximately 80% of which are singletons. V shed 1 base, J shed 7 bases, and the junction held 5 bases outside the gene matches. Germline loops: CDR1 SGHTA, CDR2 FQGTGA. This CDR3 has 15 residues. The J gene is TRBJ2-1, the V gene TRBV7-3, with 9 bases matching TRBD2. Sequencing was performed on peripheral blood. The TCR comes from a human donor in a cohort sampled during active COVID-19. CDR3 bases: TGTGCCAGCAGCTTAAGTAGCGGGAGCGTGAATGAGCAGTTCTTC. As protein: CASSLSSGSVNEQFF.